Listed below are T cell receptor beta chains from one sample, sequenced in a study of CD8+ T cells in alopecia areata. Here immunoSEQ multiplex PCR was the method, and the copy in TCRdb shows in-frame clones only, minus some. The sample has some 200,000 clones, nearly 60% seen once; the top ten hold about 5%. Specimen: CD4+ T cells sorted from blood, collected at week 24, from a patient treated with tofacitinib. These receptors were collected from a human donor with alopecia areata. Both conserved end residues are part of each CDR3. D genes are given only for firm matches. Size is omitted from some rows. Given values are once, few, many or a class for expanded clones.

D	size	V	J	CDR3	DNA
-	-	TRBV5-1	TRBJ2-7	CASSSGVSGSYEQYF	TGCGCCAGCAGCTCTGGGGTCTCTGGCTCCTACGAGCAGTACTTC
TRBD2	-	TRBV7-2	TRBJ2-7	CASSSSTSGASYEQYF	TGTGCCAGCAGCTCAAGTACTAGCGGGGCCTCCTACGAGCAGTACTTC
TRBD1	-	TRBV4-1	TRBJ2-6	CASSQVGQASSGANVLTF	TGCGCCAGCAGCCAAGTTGGACAGGCCAGCTCTGGGGCCAACGTCCTGACTTTC
-	-	TRBV5-1	TRBJ2-7	CASSLAQLGEQYF	TGCGCCAGCAGCTTGGCTCAGCTGGGAGAGCAGTACTTC
TRBD2	-	TRBV4-3	TRBJ2-7	CASSHRLADYEQYF	TGCGCCAGCAGCCATCGGCTAGCGGATTACGAGCAGTACTTC
-	-	TRBV4-1	TRBJ2-1	CASSQVGDFPEQFF	TGCGCCAGCAGCCAAGTGGGGGACTTCCCTGAGCAGTTCTTC
-	-	TRBV7-2	TRBJ1-2	CASNSNQGRDGYTF	TGTGCCAGCAATTCAAATCAGGGGCGAGATGGCTACACCTTC
-	-	TRBV15	TRBJ1-1	CATSRDRRGGGEAFF	TGTGCCACCAGCAGAGATCGTAGGGGCGGAGGTGAAGCTTTCTTT
-	-	TRBV6-5	TRBJ2-7	CASGKDGGPGYEQYF	TGTGCCAGCGGGAAGGATGGGGGCCCGGGATACGAGCAGTACTTC
-	-	TRBV5-4	TRBJ2-3	CASSLGDRTDTQYF	TGTGCCAGCAGCTTGGGGGACCGCACAGATACGCAGTATTTT
-	-	TRBV5-6	TRBJ2-6	CASSGGLDPSYSGANVLTF	TGTGCCAGCAGCGGGGGCTTAGACCCCTCATACTCTGGGGCCAACGTCCTGACTTTC
TRBD2	-	TRBV30	TRBJ2-2	CAWRGLAVTGELFF	TGTGCCTGGAGGGGACTAGCAGTCACCGGGGAGCTGTTTTTT
TRBD1	-	TRBV29-1	TRBJ2-3	CSVPGRGRSTDTQYF	TGCAGCGTTCCCGGCAGGGGGCGAAGCACAGATACGCAGTATTTT
TRBD2	-	TRBV5-6	TRBJ2-5	CASSLGGGGTPRDQYF	TGTGCCAGCAGCTTGGGTGGCGGGGGTACCCCGAGGGACCAGTACTTC
TRBD2	-	TRBV5-1	TRBJ2-3	CASSPRGGPTDTQYF	TGCGCCAGCAGCCCACGGGGGGGTCCCACAGATACGCAGTATTTT
-	few	TRBV5-1	TRBJ1-2	CASSRDRDGYGYTF	TGCGCCAGCAGCAGAGACCGGGACGGCTATGGCTACACCTTC
TRBD2	-	TRBV11-1	TRBJ2-1	CASSLTSVHNEQFF	TGTGCCAGCAGCTTGACTAGCGTCCACAATGAGCAGTTCTTC
TRBD2	-	TRBV9	TRBJ2-1	CASSVVGGTSGSVYNEQFF	TGTGCCAGCAGCGTAGTAGGCGGGACTAGCGGGAGTGTATACAATGAGCAGTTCTTC
-	-	TRBV18	TRBJ2-5	CASSPKRGETQYF	TGTGCCAGCTCACCAAAAAGAGGGGAGACCCAGTACTTC
TRBD2	few	TRBV5-4	TRBJ2-7	CASSVGTSGGPLEQYF	TGTGCCAGCAGCGTCGGGACTAGCGGGGGGCCCCTCGAGCAGTACTTC
TRBD2	-	TRBV30	TRBJ2-1	CASTSSPNEQFF	TGTGCCTCGACTAGCTCACCCAATGAGCAGTTCTTC
TRBD1	few	TRBV4-3	TRBJ1-5	CASSQSPGQGNQPQHF	TGCGCCAGCAGCCAATCCCCGGGACAGGGCAATCAGCCCCAGCATTTT
-	few	TRBV28	TRBJ1-4	CASSRPGNEKLFF	TGTGCCAGCTCCCGCCCGGGGAATGAAAAACTGTTTTTT
TRBD2	few	TRBV4-1	TRBJ2-1	CASSHYPGTSGNTPQFF	TGCGCCAGCAGCCACTACCCCGGGACTAGCGGGAACACCCCGCAGTTCTTC
-	-	TRBV18	TRBJ2-3	CASSAGSTDTQYF	TGTGCCAGCTCAGCGGGGAGCACAGATACGCAGTATTTT
-	-	TRBV6-6	TRBJ1-5	CASNPRGDQPQHF	TGTGCCAGCAACCCTCGAGGGGATCAGCCCCAGCATTTT